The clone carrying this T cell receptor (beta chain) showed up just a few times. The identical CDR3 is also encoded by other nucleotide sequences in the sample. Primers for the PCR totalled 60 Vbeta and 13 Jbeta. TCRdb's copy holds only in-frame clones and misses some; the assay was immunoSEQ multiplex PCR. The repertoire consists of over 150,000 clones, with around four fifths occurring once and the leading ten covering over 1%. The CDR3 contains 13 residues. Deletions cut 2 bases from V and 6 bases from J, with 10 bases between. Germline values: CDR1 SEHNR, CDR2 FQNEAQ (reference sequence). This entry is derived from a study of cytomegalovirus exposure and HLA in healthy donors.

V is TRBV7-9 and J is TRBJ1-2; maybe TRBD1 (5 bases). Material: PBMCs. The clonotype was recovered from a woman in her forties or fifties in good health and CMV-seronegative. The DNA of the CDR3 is TGTGCCAGCAGCTTACAGGGTGCGAATGGCTACACCTTC. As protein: CASSLQGANGYTF.